This T cell receptor beta chain was sequenced for a study of CD8 T cells in Susac syndrome. Overall study results and limits: By the study's own acknowledgment, its TCR sequencing and HLA analysis included relatively few individuals.

Of note for this clonotype: Antigen unknown.

Germline CDR1 KGHSH, CDR2 LQKENI. CDR3 length equals 12 residues. V was trimmed by 3 bases and J by 2 bases, leaving 5 bases between them. cDNA came from roughly 0.5 to 1 ug RNA primed by random hexamers. TCRdb independently ran MiXCR on the immunoSEQ multiplex PCR reads; one entry per CDR3 protein. The sample carries about 300,000 distinct CDR3 sequences, 89% recorded once. The sequenced target, TCR beta, came from blood CD8+ and CD4+ T cells. The source of this sequence is a human donor with multiple sclerosis. The sequencing sample was made of CD8+ T cells from PBMCs. This sequence joins TRBV18 and TRBJ2-7; D gene unclear. The CDR3 spells CASSPRTYEQYF. DNA of the CDR3: TGTGCCAGCTCACCCCGGACCTACGAGCAGTACTTC.